This T cell receptor (beta chain) was recorded in a study of cytomegalovirus exposure and HLA in healthy donors. Across the study: Around 190 million T cells yielded more than 95 million unique TCR beta sequences, as an earlier analysis found. General observations from the study: The likely explanation for a cluster of highly shared sequence variants was sequencing artifact.

The CDR3 has 13 amino acids. CDR1 SNHLY and CDR2 FYNNEI come from the germline V gene. V was pared by 3 bases and J by 13 bases, with 4 bases of the junction left unmatched. It was with 60 Vbeta and 13 Jbeta primers that the PCR ran. Assay used: immunoSEQ multiplex PCR; TCRdb lists only in-frame clones, some missing. The sample carries about 97,000 clones, 55% to 80% recorded once. This clone was recorded a few times. Its antigen is unidentified. This clonotype was sampled from a man aged 35-49 years in good health and CMV-seronegative. The genes are TRBV2 and TRBJ2-1, with TRBD2 matching 12 bases. What was sequenced was PBMCs. The CDR3 here is CASSDGTSGLQFF. The CDR3 nucleotides are TGTGCCAGCAGTGACGGGACTAGCGGGCTACAGTTCTTC. The full variable domain, rest sourced from reference TRBV2 and TRBJ2-1, is EPEVTQTPSHQVTQMGQEVILRCVPISNHLYFYWYRQILGQKVEFLVSFYNNEISEKSEIFDDQFSVERPDGSNFTLKIRSTKLEDSAMYFCASSDGTSGLQFFGPGTRLTVL.